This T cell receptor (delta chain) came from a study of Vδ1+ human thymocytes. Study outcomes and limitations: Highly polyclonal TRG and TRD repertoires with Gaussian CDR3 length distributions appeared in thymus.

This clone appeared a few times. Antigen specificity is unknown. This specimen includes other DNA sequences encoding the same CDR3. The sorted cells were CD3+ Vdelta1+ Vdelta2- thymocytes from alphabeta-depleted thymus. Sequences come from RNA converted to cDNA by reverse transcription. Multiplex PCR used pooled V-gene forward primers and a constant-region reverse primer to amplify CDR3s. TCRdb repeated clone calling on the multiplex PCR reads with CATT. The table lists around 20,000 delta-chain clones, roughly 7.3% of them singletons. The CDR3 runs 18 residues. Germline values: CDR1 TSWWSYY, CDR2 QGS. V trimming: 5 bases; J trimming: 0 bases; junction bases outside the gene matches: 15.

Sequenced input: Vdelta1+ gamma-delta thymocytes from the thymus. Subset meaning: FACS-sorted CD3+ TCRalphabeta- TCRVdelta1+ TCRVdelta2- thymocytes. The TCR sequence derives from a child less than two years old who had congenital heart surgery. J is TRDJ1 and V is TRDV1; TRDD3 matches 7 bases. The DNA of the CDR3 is TGTGCTCTTGGGAACCCCCCGAAGAGACTGGGGTACACCGATAAACTCATCTTT. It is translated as CALGNPPKRLGYTDKLIF.